Each of the 10 T cell receptor beta chains below was sequenced from the same sample in a study of blood T cell repertoires in COVID-19. Profiled with immunoSEQ multiplex PCR; TCRdb holds only in-frame clones, not every one. The sample lists 440,000 or so clones, about 88% occurring once. Sequencing was carried out using peripheral blood. The origin of the receptors is a woman aged 40 to 50 with COVID-19, enrolled during active disease.

The chain couples TRBV5-8 to TRBJ2-7; TRBD1 might be the D (6 bases). Germline V CDR1 and CDR2: SGHTS, YDEGEE. Between the trimmed V and J ends, which lost 4 bases and 3 bases, there was a span of 11 bases. The length of the CDR3 is 13 residues. The chain's CDR3 is CASSRQVNYEQYF. The CDR3 coding sequence is TGTGCCAGCAGCCGACAGGTTAACTACGAGCAGTACTTC. Variable domain in full (rest from reference TRBV5-8 and TRBJ2-7): EAGVTQSPTHLIKTRGQQATLRCSPISGHTSVYWYQQALGLGLQFLLWYDEGEERNRGNFPPRFSGRQFPNYSSELNVNALELEDSALYLCASSRQVNYEQYFGPGTRLTVT.

The genes are TRBV6-2 or TRBV6-3 and TRBJ2-1; weak D call: TRBD2 (6 bases). The CDR3 runs to 13 residues. Deletions cut 6 bases from V and 10 bases from J, with 16 bases between. Germline loops: CDR1 MNHEY, CDR2 SVGEGT. CDR3 nucleotide sequence: TGTGCCAGCAGCCCCATCCTCGGGAGAGAGCAGTTCTTC. This gives the protein CASSPILGREQFF.

The J gene is TRBJ2-5, the V gene TRBV2, with D perhaps matching TRBD2 (6 bases). V shed 7 bases and J shed 0 bases, with 9 bases lying between them. Germline CDR1 reads SNHLY; CDR2 reads FYNNEI. The CDR3 consists of 13 residues. CDR3 sequence reads: CASMGGHQETQYF. The DNA for the CDR3 is TGTGCCAGCATGGGAGGACACCAAGAGACCCAGTACTTC.

The chain combines TRBV7-2 with TRBJ2-3, with D maybe TRBD2 (6 bases). Germline V CDR1 and CDR2: SGHTA, FQGNSA. V was cut by 5 bases and J by 8 bases, with 17 bases left in between. The CDR3 length is 14 residues. DNA of the CDR3: TGTGCCAGCAGCCCCAGACTAGTGTCAGGTACGCAGTATTTT. The encoded protein is CASSPRLVSGTQYF.

The chain is built from TRBV11-2 and TRBJ1-1; D is undetermined. CDR3 size: 15 residues. CDR1 is SGHAT and CDR2 is FQNNGV in the germline V gene. V lost 1 base, J lost 0 bases, and 9 bases lay in between. The CDR3 loop reads CASSLGILMNTEAFF. CDR3 DNA sequence: TGTGCCAGCAGCTTAGGAATACTTATGAACACTGAAGCTTTCTTT.

This chain links TRBV5-6 with TRBJ1-2; possible D gene TRBD1, 5 bases. V shed 1 base and J shed 3 bases, with 7 bases lying between them. CDR1 is SGHDT, CDR2 YYEEEE, per germline. This CDR3 spans 13 amino acids. The CDR3 DNA is TGTGCCAGCAGCTTGTCGGGGGACTATGGCTACACCTTC. This encodes CASSLSGDYGYTF. Variable domain in full (rest from reference TRBV5-6 and TRBJ1-2): DAGVTQSPTHLIKTRGQQVTLRCSPKSGHDTVSWYQQALGQGPQFIFQYYEEEERQRGNFPDRFSGHQFPNYSSELNVNALLLGDSALYLCASSLSGDYGYTFGSGTRLTVV.

The J gene is TRBJ1-2, the V gene TRBV9, with a weak D call TRBD1 (5 bases). Trimming pared 0 bases from V and 7 bases from J, leaving 10 bases between. In germline, CDR1 is SGDLS, CDR2 YYNGEE. CDR3 length: 13 residues. The CDR3 loop reads CASSVVGGGGYTF. In DNA form, the CDR3 reads TGTGCCAGCAGCGTAGTGGGGGGTGGTGGCTACACCTTC. Full variable domain (remainder filled in from reference TRBV9 and TRBJ1-2): DSGVTQTPKHLITATGQRVTLRCSPRSGDLSVYWYQQSLDQGLQFLIQYYNGEERAKGNILERFSAQQFPDLHSELNLSSLELGDSALYFCASSVVGGGGYTFGSGTRLTVV.

V gene TRBV5-4 combines with J gene TRBJ2-7, with 7 bases matching TRBD2. Looked up from germline, CDR1 is SGHNT and CDR2 is YYREEE (reference sequence). The J segment lost 2 bases and the V segment lost 0 bases, leaving 8 bases of the junction unmatched. The CDR3 has 16 amino acids. The CDR3 DNA is TGTGCCAGCAGCTTGGGGAGGGCTAGCGGAACCTACGAGCAGTACTTC. Translated: CASSLGRASGTYEQYF.

The rearrangement uses TRBV7-2 and TRBJ2-1; possible D gene TRBD2, 6 bases. The CDR3 has 15 amino acids. The V gene's germline CDR1 is SGHTA and CDR2 FQGNSA. V was clipped by 5 bases and J by 2 bases, with 13 bases between them. CDR3 sequence: CASSPTSSAYNEQFF. The CDR3 DNA follows: TGTGCCAGCAGCCCGACTAGTTCGGCCTACAATGAGCAGTTCTTC. Variable domain in full (rest from reference TRBV7-2 and TRBJ2-1): GAGVSQSPSNKVTEKGKDVELRCDPISGHTALYWYRQSLGQGLEFLIYFQGNSAPDKSGLPSDRFSAERTGGSVSTLTIQRTQQEDSAVYLCASSPTSSAYNEQFFGPGTRLTVL.

V is TRBV13 and J is TRBJ1-3; D unresolved. The CDR3 runs 14 residues. Germline CDR1 PRHDT, CDR2 FYEKMQ (reference sequence). The V gene lost 3 bases and the J gene lost 0 bases, with 6 bases spanning the gap. This CDR3 reads CASSFGFSGNTIYF. The CDR3 DNA reads as TGTGCCAGCAGCTTCGGGTTCTCTGGAAACACCATATATTTT.